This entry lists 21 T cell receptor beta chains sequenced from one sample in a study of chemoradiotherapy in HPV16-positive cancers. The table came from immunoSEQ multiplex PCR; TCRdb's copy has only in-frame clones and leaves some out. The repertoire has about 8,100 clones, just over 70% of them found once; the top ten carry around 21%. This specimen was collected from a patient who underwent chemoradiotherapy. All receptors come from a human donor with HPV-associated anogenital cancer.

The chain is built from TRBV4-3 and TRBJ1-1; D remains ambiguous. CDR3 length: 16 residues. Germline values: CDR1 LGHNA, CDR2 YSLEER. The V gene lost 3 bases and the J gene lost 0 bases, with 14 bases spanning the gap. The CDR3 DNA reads TGCGCCAGCAGCCAGGAAGACACAGCCCTGAACACTGAAGCTTTCTTT. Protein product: CASSQEDTALNTEAFF.

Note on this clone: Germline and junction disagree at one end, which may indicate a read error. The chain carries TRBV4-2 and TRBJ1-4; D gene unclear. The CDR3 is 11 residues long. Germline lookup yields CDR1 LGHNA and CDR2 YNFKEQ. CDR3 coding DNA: TGTGCCAGCAGCACTGGGGAAATACTGTTTTTT. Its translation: CASSTGEILFF.

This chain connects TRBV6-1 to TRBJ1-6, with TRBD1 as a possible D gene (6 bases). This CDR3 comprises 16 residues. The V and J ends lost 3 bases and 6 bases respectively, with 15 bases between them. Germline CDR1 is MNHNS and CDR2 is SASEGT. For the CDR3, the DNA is TGTGCCAGCAGTGATGGGATCCGGGACATTAATTCACCCCTCCACTTT. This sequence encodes CASSDGIRDINSPLHF.

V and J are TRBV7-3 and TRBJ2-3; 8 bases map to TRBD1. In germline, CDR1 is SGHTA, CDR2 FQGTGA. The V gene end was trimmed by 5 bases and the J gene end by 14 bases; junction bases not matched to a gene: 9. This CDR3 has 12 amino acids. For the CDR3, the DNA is TGTGCCAGCAGCCCTCGGACAGGGAGTATGTATTTT. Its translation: CASSPRTGSMYF.

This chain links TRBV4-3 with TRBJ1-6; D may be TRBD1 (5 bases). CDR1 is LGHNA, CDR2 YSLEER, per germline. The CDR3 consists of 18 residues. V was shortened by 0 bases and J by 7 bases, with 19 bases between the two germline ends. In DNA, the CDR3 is TGCGCCAGCAGCCAAGATGACCCAGGGAGTGTTAAAAATTCACCCCTCCACTTT. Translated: CASSQDDPGSVKNSPLHF.

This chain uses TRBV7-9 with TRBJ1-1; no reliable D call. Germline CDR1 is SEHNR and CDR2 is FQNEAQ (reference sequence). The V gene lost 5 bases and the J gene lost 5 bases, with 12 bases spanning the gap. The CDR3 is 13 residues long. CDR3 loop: CASSPPGGTEAFF. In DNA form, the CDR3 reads TGTGCCAGCAGCCCGCCCGGAGGGACTGAAGCTTTCTTT.

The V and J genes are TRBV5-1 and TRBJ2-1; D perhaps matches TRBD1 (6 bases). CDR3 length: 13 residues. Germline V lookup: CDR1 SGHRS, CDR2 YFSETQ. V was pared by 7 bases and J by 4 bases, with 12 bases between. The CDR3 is CASRQDGYNEQFF. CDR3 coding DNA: TGCGCCAGCCGACAGGACGGATACAATGAGCAGTTCTTC.

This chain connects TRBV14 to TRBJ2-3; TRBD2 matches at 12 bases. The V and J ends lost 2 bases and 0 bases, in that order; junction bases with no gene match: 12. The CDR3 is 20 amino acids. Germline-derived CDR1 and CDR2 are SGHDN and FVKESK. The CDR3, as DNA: TGTGCCAGCAGCCAAAGGTTAACTAGCGGGGGGACCCTAAGCACAGATACGCAGTATTTT. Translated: CASSQRLTSGGTLSTDTQYF.

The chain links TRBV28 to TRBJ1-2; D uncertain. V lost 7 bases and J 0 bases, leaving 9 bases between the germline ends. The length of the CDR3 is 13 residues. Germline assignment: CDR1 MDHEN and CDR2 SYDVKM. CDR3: CASTRPPNYGYTF. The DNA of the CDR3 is TGTGCCAGCACCAGACCCCCTAACTATGGCTACACCTTC.

Here the CDR3 reads CASSSPGQGEGEAFF. In DNA form, the CDR3 reads TGTGCCAGCAGTTCTCCGGGACAGGGGGAGGGAGAAGCTTTCTTT. The gene calls are TRBV28 and TRBJ1-1, with 11 positions matching TRBD1. The CDR3 is made up of 15 amino acids. Germline trimming cut 4 bases from V and 8 bases from J; bases unmatched to any gene: 9. Germline V gene sequence: CDR1 MDHEN, CDR2 SYDVKM.

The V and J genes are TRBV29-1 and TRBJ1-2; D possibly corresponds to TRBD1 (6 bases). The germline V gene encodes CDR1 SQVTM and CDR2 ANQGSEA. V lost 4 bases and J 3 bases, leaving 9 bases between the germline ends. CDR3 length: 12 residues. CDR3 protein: CSVAPGDYGYTF. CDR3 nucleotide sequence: TGCAGCGTTGCCCCAGGGGACTATGGCTACACCTTC.

The CDR3 DNA is TGTGCCAGCAGCCGGGATTCCAAACCCCAGCATTTT. This codes for CASSRDSKPQHF. The chain couples TRBV9 to TRBJ1-5; D is undetermined. The CDR3 has 12 amino acids. V dropped 4 bases and J dropped 10 bases, with 12 bases sitting between them. In germline, CDR1 is SGDLS, CDR2 YYNGEE.

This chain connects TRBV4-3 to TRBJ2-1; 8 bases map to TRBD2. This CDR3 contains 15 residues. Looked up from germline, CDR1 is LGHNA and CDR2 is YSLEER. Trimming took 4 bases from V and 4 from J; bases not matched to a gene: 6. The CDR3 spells CASSRAGDRYNEQFF. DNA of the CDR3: TGCGCCAGCAGCCGAGCGGGGGACCGTTACAATGAGCAGTTCTTC.

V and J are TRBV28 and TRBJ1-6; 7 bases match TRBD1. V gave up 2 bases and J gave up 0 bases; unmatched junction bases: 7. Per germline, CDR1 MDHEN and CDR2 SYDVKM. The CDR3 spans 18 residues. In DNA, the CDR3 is TGTGCCAGCAGTTTACTATCAGGGGGGAGCTCCTATAATTCACCCCTCCACTTT. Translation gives CASSLLSGGSSYNSPLHF.

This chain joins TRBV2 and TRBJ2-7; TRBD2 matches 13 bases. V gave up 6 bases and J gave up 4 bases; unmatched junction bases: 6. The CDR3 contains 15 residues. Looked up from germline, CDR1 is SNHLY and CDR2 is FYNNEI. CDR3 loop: CASRLAGGKGYEQYF. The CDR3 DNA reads TGTGCCAGCAGACTAGCGGGGGGGAAAGGATACGAGCAGTACTTC.

The CDR3 sequence is CASRRTGQGIFYGYTF. In DNA form, the CDR3 reads TGTGCCAGCAGGCGGACCGGACAGGGGATATTCTATGGCTACACCTTC. The gene calls are TRBV5-6 and TRBJ1-2, with 9 bases aligning to TRBD1. The CDR3 is 16 residues long. Germline V gives CDR1 SGHDT, CDR2 YYEEEE. J lost 4 bases, V lost 5 bases, and 12 bases had no gene match.

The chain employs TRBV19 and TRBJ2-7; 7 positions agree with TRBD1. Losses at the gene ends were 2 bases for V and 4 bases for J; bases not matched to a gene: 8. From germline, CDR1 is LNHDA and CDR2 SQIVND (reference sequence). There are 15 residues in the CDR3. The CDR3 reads CASSIQHRGSYEQYF. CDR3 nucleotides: TGTGCCAGTAGTATACAACACAGGGGCTCATACGAGCAGTACTTC. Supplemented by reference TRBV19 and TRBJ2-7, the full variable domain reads DGGITQSPKYLFRKEGQNVTLSCEQNLNHDAMYWYRQDPGQGLRLIYYSQIVNDFQKGDIAEGYSVSREKKESFPLTVTSAQKNPTAFYLCASSIQHRGSYEQYFGPGTRLTVT.

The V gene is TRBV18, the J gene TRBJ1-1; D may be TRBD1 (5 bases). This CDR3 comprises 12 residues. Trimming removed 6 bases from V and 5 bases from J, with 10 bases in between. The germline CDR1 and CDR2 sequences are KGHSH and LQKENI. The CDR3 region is CASSRDRTEAFF. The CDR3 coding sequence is TGTGCCAGCTCTCGCGACAGAACTGAAGCTTTCTTT.

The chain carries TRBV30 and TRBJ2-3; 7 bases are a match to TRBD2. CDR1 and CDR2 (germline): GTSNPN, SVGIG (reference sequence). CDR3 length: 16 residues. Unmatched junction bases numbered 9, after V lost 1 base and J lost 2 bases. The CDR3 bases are TGTGCCTGGAGTGGAACTAGCGCCCCGACCACAGATACGCAGTATTTT. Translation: CAWSGTSAPTTDTQYF.

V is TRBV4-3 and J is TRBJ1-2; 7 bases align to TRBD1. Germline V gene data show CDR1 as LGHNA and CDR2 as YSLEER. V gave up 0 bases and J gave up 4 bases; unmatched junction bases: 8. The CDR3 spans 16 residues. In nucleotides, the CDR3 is TGCGCCAGCAGCCAAGATCGGGACAGCCTCCTCTATGGCTACACCTTC. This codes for CASSQDRDSLLYGYTF.

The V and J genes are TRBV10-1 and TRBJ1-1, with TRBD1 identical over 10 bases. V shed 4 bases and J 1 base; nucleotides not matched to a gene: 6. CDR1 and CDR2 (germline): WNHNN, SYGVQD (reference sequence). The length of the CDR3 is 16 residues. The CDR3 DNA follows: TGCGCCAGCAGTGGCGGGACAGGGGCGGAGAACACTGAAGCTTTCTTT. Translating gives CASSGGTGAENTEAFF.